This T cell receptor beta chain was captured in a study of blood T cell repertoires in COVID-19. Study background: COVID-19 samples collected from the United States, Italy and Spain covered acute and convalescent phases.

Sequenced by immunoSEQ multiplex PCR; TCRdb stores in-frame clones only, minus some. The sample holds approximately 210,000 clones; about 86% are singletons and the top ten take around 8.9%. This CDR3 is 21 amino acids long. Sequenced input: PBMCs or T cells enriched from blood (not recorded which). This TCR came from a woman aged 50 to 60 with acute COVID-19. The rearrangement uses TRBV21-1 and TRBJ2-1; TRBD2, the D gene given by the table, was not confirmed from the DNA. TRBV21-1 is given as a pseudogene. CDR3 nucleotide sequence: TGTGCCAGCAGCAAAGTATTACGGGGGACTAGCGGGAGTTGTTCCTACAATGAGCAGTTCTTC. Amino acid sequence: CASSKVLRGTSGSCSYNEQFF.